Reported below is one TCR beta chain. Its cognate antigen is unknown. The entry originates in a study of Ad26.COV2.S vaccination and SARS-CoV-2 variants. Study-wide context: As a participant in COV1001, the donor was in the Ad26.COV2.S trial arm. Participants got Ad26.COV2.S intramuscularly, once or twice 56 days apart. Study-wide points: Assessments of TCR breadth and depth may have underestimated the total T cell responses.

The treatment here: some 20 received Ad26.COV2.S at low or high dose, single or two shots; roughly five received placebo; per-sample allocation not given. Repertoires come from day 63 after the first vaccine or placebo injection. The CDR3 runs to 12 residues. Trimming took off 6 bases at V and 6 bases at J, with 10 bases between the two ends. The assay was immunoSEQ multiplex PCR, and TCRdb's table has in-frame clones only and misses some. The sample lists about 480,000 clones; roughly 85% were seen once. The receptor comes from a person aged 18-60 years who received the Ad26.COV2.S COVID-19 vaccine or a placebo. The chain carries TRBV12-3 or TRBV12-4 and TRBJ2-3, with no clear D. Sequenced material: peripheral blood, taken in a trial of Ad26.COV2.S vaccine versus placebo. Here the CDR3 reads CASSLYSDTQYF. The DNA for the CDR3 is TGTGCCAGCAGCCTGTACTCGGATACGCAGTATTTT.